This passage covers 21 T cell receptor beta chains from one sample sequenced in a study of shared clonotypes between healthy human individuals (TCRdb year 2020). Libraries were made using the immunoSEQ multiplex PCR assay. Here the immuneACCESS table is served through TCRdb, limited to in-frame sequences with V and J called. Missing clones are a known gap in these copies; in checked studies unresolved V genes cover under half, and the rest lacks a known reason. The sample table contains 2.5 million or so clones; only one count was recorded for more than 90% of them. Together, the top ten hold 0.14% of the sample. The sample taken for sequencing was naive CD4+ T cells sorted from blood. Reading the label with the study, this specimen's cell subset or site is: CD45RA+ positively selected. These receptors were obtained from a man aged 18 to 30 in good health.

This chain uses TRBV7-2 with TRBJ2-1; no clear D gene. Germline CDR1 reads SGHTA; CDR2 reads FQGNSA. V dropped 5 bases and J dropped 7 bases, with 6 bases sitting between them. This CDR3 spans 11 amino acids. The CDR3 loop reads CASSHGNEQFF. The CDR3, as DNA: TGTGCCAGCAGCCATGGGAATGAGCAGTTCTTC.

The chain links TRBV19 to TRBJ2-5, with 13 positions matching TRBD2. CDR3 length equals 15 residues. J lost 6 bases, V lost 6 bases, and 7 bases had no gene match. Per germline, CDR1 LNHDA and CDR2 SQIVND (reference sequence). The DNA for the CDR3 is TGTGCCAGTAGCTTAACTAGCGGGGGGGAGAAGACCCAGTACTTC. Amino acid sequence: CASSLTSGGEKTQYF.

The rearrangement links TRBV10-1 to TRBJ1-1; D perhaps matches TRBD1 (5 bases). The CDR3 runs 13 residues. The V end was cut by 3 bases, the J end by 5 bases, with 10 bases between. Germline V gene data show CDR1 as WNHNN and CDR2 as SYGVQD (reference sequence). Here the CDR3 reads CASSDYGGTEAFF. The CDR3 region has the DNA TGCGCCAGCAGTGACTACGGGGGGACTGAAGCTTTCTTT.

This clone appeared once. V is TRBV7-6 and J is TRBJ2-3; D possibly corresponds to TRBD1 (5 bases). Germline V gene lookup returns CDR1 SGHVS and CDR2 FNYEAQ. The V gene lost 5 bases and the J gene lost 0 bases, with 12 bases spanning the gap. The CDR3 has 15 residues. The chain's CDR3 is CASSLWQGSTDTQYF. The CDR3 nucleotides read TGTGCCAGCAGCCTGTGGCAGGGTAGCACAGATACGCAGTATTTT.

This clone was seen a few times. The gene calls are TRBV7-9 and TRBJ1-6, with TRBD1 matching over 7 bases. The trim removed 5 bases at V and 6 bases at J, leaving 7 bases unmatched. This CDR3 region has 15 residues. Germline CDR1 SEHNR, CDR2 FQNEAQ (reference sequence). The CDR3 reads CASSPYRDSNSPLHF. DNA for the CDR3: TGTGCCAGCAGCCCCTACCGGGACAGTAATTCACCCCTCCACTTT.

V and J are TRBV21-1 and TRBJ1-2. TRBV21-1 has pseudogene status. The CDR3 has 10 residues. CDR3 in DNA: TGTGCCAGCAAAAGGGATGGCTACACCTTC. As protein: CASKRDGYTF.

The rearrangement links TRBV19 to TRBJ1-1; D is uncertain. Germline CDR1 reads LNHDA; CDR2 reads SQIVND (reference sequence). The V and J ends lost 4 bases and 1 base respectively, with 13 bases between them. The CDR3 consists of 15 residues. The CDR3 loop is CASSTAEVPNTEAFF. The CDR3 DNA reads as TGTGCCAGTAGTACTGCGGAGGTACCGAACACTGAAGCTTTCTTT.

In DNA form, the CDR3 reads TGTGCCAGCAGGGGGACAGCATACACCGGGGAGCTGTTTTTT. It translates to CASRGTAYTGELFF. V is TRBV27 and J is TRBJ2-2, with 7 bases identical to TRBD1. Germline V lookup: CDR1 MNHEY, CDR2 SMNVEV (reference sequence). This CDR3 contains 14 residues. Losses at the gene ends were 6 bases for V and 3 bases for J; bases not matched to a gene: 4.

CDR3 DNA sequence: TGCAGCGTCCTGGGGGGACAGGGGGCTGTAGGAAGCAATCAGCCCCAGCATTTT. It codes for CSVLGGQGAVGSNQPQHF. The V call is TRBV29-1, the J call TRBJ1-5; 12 nucleotides line up with TRBD1. The V segment lost 6 bases and the J segment 1 base; nucleotides outside the gene matches: 13. Germline assignment: CDR1 SQVTM and CDR2 ANQGSEA. The CDR3 sequence is 18 residues long.

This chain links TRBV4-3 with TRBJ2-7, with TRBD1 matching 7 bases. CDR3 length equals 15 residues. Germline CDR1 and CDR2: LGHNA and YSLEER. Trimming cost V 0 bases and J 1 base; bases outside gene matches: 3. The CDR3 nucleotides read TGCGCCAGCAGCCAAGATTGGGGACAGTCCTACGAGCAGTACTTC. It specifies CASSQDWGQSYEQYF.

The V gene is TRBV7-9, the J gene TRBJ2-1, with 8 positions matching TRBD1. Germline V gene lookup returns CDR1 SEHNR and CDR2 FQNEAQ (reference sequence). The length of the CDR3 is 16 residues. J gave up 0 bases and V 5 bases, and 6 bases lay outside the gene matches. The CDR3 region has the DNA TGTGCCAGCAGCCGGATGACAGGGGTCTCCTACAATGAGCAGTTCTTC. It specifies CASSRMTGVSYNEQFF.

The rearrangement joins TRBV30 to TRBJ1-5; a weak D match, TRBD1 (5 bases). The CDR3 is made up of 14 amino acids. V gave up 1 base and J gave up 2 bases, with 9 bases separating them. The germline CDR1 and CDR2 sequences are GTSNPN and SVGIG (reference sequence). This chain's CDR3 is CAWSAIQGNQPQHF. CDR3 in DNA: TGTGCCTGGAGTGCCATACAGGGCAATCAGCCCCAGCATTTT.

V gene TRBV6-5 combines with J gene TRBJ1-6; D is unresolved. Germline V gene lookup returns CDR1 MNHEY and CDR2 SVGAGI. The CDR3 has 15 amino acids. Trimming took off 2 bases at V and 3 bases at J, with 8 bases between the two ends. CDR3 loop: CASSYGPLYNSPLHF. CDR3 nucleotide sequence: TGTGCCAGCAGTTACGGGCCTCTCTATAATTCACCCCTCCACTTT.

The CDR3 is CASSQEAQPRKFF. The CDR3 DNA is TGCGCCAGCAGCCAAGAAGCACAGCCTAGGAAGTTCTTC. The chain carries TRBV4-1 and TRBJ2-1; D remains ambiguous. The germline gives CDR1 MGHRA, CDR2 YSYEKL. The CDR3 consists of 13 residues. Trimming shortened V by 0 bases and J by 14 bases, and 14 bases separated the two germline ends.

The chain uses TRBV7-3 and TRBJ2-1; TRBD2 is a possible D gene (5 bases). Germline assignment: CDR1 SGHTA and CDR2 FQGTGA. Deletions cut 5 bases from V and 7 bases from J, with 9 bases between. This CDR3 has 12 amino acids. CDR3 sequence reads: CASSAGPNEQFF. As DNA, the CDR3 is TGTGCCAGCAGCGCGGGTCCAAATGAGCAGTTCTTC. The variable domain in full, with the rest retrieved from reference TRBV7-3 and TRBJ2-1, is GAGVSQTPSNKVTEKGKYVELRCDPISGHTALYWYRQSLGQGPEFLIYFQGTGAADDSGLPNDRFFAVRPEGSVSTLKIQRTERGDSAVYLCASSAGPNEQFFGPGTRLTVL.

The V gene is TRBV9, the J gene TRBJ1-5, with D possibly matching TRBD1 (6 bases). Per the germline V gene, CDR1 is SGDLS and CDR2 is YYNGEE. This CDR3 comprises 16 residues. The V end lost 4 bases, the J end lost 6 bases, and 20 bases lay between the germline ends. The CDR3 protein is CASSPRDTSPSQPQHF. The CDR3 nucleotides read TGTGCCAGCAGCCCGCGGGACACCTCACCTAGTCAGCCCCAGCATTTT.

CDR3 DNA sequence: TGCGCCAGCAGCTTGACAGGGTTTAGCTCCTACGAGCAGTACTTC. This sequence encodes CASSLTGFSSYEQYF. The chain carries TRBV5-1 and TRBJ2-7, with D possibly TRBD1 on 6 matching bases. This CDR3 is 15 amino acids long. With 1 base removed from V and 0 bases from J, the gap between germline ends came to 11 bases. Germline loops: CDR1 SGHRS, CDR2 YFSETQ.

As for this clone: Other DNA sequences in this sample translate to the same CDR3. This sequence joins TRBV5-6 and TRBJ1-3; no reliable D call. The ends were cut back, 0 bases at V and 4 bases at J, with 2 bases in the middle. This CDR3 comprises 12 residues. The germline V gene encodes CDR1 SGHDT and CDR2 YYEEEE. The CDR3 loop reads CASSLGGNTIYF. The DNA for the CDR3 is TGTGCCAGCAGCTTGGGCGGAAACACCATATATTTT.

CDR3 coding DNA: TGTGCCAGTAGTATACGACCCGGGCGTAGGATTAATGAAAAACTGTTTTTT. Translated: CASSIRPGRRINEKLFF. The chain uses TRBV19 and TRBJ1-4, with D hard to call. Looked up from germline, CDR1 is LNHDA and CDR2 is SQIVND (reference sequence). V lost 2 bases and J 4 bases, leaving 17 bases between the germline ends. The CDR3 totals 17 residues.

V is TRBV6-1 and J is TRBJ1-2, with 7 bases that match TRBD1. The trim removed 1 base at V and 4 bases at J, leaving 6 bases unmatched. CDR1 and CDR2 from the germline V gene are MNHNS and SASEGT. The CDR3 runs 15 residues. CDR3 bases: TGTGCCAGCAGTGAAGTCCAGGGGGGGGCCTATGGCTACACCTTC. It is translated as CASSEVQGGAYGYTF.

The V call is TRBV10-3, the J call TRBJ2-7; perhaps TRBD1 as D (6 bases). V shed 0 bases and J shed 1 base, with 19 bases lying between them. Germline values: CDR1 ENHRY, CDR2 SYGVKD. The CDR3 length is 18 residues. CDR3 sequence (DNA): TGTGCCATCAGTGAGTCTATGGGGGCGGCTCCTTTTTCCTACGAGCAGTACTTC. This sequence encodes CAISESMGAAPFSYEQYF.